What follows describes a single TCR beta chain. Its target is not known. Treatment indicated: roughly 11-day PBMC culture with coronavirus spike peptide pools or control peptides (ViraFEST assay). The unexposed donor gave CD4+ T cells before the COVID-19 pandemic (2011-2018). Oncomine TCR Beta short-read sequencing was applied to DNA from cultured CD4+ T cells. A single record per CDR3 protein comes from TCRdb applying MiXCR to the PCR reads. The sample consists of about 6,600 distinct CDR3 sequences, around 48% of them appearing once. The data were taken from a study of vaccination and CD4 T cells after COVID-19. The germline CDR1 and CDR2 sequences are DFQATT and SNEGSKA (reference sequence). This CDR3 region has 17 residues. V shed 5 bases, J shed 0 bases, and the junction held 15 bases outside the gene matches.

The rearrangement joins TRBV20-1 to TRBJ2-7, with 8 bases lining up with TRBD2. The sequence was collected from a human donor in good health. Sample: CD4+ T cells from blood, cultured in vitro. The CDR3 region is CSARVVGGSGSSYEQYF. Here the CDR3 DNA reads TGCAGTGCTCGGGTGGTGGGGGGGAGCGGGAGCTCCTACGAGCAGTACTTC.